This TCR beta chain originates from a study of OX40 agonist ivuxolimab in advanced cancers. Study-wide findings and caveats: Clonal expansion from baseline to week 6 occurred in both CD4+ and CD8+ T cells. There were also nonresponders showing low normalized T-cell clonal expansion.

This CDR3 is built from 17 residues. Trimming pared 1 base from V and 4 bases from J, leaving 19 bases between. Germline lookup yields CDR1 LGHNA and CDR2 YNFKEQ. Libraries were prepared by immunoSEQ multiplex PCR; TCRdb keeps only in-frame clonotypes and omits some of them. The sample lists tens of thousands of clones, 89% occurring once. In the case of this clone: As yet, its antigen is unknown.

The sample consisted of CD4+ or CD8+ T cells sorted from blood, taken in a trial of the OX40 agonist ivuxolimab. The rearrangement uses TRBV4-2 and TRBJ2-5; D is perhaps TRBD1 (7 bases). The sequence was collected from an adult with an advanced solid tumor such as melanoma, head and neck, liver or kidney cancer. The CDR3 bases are TGTGCCAGCAGCCAAGGTGTGGCAGGGGGAGGTTCAGAGACCCAGTACTTC. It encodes CASSQGVAGGGSETQYF.